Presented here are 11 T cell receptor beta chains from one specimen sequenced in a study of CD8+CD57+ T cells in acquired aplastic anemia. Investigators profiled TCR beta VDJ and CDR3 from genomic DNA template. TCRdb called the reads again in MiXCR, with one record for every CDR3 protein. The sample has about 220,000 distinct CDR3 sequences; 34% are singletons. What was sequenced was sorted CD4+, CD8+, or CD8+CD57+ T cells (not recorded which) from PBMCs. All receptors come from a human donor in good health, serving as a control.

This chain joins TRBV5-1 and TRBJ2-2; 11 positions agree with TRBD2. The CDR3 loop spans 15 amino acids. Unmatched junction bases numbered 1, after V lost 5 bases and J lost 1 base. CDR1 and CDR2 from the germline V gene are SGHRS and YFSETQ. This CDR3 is CASRGTSGNTGELFF. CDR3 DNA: TGCGCCAGCAGGGGGACTAGCGGGAACACCGGGGAGCTGTTTTTT.

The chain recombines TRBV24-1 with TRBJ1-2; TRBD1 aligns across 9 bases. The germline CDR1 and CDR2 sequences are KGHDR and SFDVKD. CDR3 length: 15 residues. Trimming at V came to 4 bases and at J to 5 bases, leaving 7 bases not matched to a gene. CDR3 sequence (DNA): TGTGCCACCAGTGACCGGGACAGGGCCTTTTATGGCTACACCTTC. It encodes CATSDRDRAFYGYTF.

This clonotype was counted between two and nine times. The CDR3, as DNA: TGCGCCAGCAGGGGACAGATCTCCTACAATGAGCAGTTCTTC. It codes for CASRGQISYNEQFF. The rearrangement uses TRBV5-1 and TRBJ2-1, with TRBD1 identical over 7 bases. The CDR3 runs 14 residues. Germline lookup yields CDR1 SGHRS and CDR2 YFSETQ. After removal of 5 bases from V and 0 bases from J, the junction contained 2 bases not matched to a gene.

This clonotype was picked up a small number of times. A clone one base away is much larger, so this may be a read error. The CDR3 region is CAGSTGLASQETQYF. The CDR3 coding sequence is TGTGCCGGCAGCACCGGACTAGCAAGCCAAGAGACCCAGTACTTC. This chain connects TRBV7-3 to TRBJ2-5; 8 nucleotides align to TRBD2. CDR3 size: 15 residues. From germline, CDR1 is SGHTA and CDR2 FQGTGA.

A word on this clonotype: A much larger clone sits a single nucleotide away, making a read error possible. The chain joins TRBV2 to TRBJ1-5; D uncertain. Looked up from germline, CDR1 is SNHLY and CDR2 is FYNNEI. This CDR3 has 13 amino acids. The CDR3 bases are TGTGCCAGCAGTGGTTCTCGGAATCGGCCCCAGCATTTT. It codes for CASSGSRNRPQHF.

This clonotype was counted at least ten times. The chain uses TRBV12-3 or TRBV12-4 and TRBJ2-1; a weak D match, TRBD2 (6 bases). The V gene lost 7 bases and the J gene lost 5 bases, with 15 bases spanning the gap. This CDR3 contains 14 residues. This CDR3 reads CASTQRLEHNEQFF. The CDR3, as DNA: TGTGCCAGCACCCAGAGACTAGAGCACAATGAGCAGTTCTTC.

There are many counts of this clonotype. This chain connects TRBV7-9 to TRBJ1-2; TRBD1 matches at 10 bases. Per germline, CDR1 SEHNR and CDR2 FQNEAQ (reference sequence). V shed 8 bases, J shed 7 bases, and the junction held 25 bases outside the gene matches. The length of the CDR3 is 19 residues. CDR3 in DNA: TGTGCCAGCTTCAAACCTCCTTCGTTGGCCCGGGACAGGGGTAGTGGCTACACCTTC. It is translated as CASFKPPSLARDRGSGYTF.

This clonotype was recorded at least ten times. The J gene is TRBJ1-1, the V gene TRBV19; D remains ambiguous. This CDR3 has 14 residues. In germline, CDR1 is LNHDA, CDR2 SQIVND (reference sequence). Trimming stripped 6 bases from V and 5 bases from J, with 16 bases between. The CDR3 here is CASSTPGVGTEAFF. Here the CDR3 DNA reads TGTGCCAGTAGCACCCCCGGGGTGGGGACTGAAGCTTTCTTT.

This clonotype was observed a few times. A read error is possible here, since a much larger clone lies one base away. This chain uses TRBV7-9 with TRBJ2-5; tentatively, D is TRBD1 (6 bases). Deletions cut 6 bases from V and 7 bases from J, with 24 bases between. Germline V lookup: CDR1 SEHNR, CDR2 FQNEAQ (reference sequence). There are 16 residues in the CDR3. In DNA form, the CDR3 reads TGTGCCAGCAGTCCCGAACGAGGGCGGGCCAGGGGGACCCAGTACTTC. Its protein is CASSPERGRARGTQYF.

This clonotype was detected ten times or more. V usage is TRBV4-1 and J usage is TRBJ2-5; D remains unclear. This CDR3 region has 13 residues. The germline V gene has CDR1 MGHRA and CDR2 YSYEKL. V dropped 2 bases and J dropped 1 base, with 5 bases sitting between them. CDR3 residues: CASSQFPQETQYF. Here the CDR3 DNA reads TGCGCCAGCAGCCAATTCCCCCAAGAGACCCAGTACTTC.

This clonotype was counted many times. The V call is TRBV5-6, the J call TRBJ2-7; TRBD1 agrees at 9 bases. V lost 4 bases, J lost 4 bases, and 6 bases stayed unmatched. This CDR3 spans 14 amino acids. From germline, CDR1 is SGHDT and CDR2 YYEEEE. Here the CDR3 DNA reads TGTGCCAGCAGCCCATGGGACAGGGAATACGAGCAGTACTTC. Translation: CASSPWDREYEQYF.